This TCR beta chain appears in the sequencing data of a study of control samples from healthy donors and cancer patients (dated by TCRdb to about 2020). The CDR3 runs 16 residues from the cysteine to the phenylalanine. The CDR3 DNA has 48 bases and is translated from base 1. Trimming costs V 3 bases and J 1 base, and their ends lie 15 bases apart. The germline V gene encodes CDR1 SGDLS and CDR2 YYNGEE. In regard to this clone: Its antigen remains unidentified. No base qualities exist here, and no much larger clone lies one base off it.

Library method: the immunoSEQ multiplex PCR assay. TCRdb re-hosts the immuneACCESS table, in-frame sequences only. Its copies lack some clones; in the studies checked, an unresolved V gene accounts for under half of them, and the cause for the rest is not known. Recorded for this sample are 100,000 to 150,000 clones; around 90% of them occurred a single time. The ten most abundant clones make up 2% to 3% of the sample. This TCR derives from a man aged 40-55 years in good health. Sequencing input: blood. This sequence uses TRBV9 and TRBJ2-3, and perhaps TRBD2 as D gene, on 6 matching bases. The sequence in DNA is TGTGCCAGCAGCGGCCATGGCGGGGACGGCACAGATACGCAGTATTTT. This gives the protein CASSGHGGDGTDTQYF.